Below, 23 T cell receptor beta chains from the same sample are listed, as sequenced in a study of long-term antiretroviral therapy in people with HIV. Investigators performed immunoSEQ version v3.0 at survey level. Sequenced by immunoSEQ multiplex PCR; TCRdb stores in-frame clones only, minus some. The top ten hold around 4.8% of the sample, which has about 26,000 clones, more than 85% seen once. The starting material was unsorted PBMCs, obtained about 2.6 years after starting antiretroviral therapy. These receptors were taken from a man aged 35 to 55 with HIV.

The chain recombines TRBV19 with TRBJ2-6; 9 bases map to TRBD1. Per germline, CDR1 LNHDA and CDR2 SQIVND (reference sequence). The CDR3 covers 16 residues. J was trimmed by 4 bases and V by 7 bases; bases with no gene match: 8. The CDR3 region is CASTGTGQGGANVLTF. CDR3 bases: TGTGCCAGTACCGGGACGGGACAGGGCGGGGCCAACGTCCTGACTTTC.

This chain uses TRBV28 with TRBJ2-1; D is undetermined. Trimming cost V 5 bases and J 8 bases, with 10 bases left between them. Germline-derived CDR1 and CDR2 are MDHEN and SYDVKM. CDR3 length: 12 amino acids. CDR3 sequence reads: CASSKDRDEQFF. The CDR3 DNA reads as TGTGCCAGCAGTAAGGATCGCGATGAGCAGTTCTTC.

In its sample, this clone is medium-sized. The chain is built from TRBV6-5 and TRBJ2-1; TRBD1 or TRBD2 may be the D gene (6 bases each). Trimming pared 8 bases from V and 5 bases from J, leaving 10 bases between. The CDR3 length is 12 residues. CDR1 MNHEY and CDR2 SVGAGI come from the germline V gene. The DNA of the CDR3 is TGTGCCAGCTGCGGGGACAACAATGAGCAGTTCTTC. As protein: CASCGDNNEQFF.

This clone has only one observation. V gene TRBV6-6 combines with J gene TRBJ2-6, with D uncertain. V dropped 2 bases and J dropped 0 bases, with 5 bases sitting between them. CDR3 length equals 15 residues. Germline V CDR1 and CDR2: MNHNY, SVGAGI (reference sequence). CDR3 nucleotide sequence: TGTGCCAGCAGTTACGTTCTCTCTGGGGCCAACGTCCTGACTTTC. The encoded protein is CASSYVLSGANVLTF.

This clone ranks as medium-sized. Other DNA sequences in this specimen translate into the identical CDR3. This chain links TRBV2 with TRBJ1-5; possibly TRBD1 for D (5 bases). V lost 0 bases and J lost 2, with 11 bases in between. The CDR3 is 16 amino acids. From germline, CDR1 is SNHLY and CDR2 FYNNEI. The CDR3 nucleotides read TGTGCCAGCAGTGAAGCGCTTGGGGGACGCAATCAGCCCCAGCATTTT. Its translation is CASSEALGGRNQPQHF.

The rearrangement joins TRBV4-1 to TRBJ1-5; D is unresolved. Trimming removed 1 base at V and 0 bases at J, with 10 bases between. This CDR3 contains 16 residues. Germline V gives CDR1 MGHRA, CDR2 YSYEKL. As DNA, the CDR3 is TGCGCCAGCAGCCAAGTATTTACAGATAGCAATCAGCCCCAGCATTTT. This gives the protein CASSQVFTDSNQPQHF.

The gene calls are TRBV7-9 and TRBJ2-7, with 10 bases identical to TRBD2. The CDR3 runs 13 residues. Germline-derived CDR1 and CDR2 are SEHNR and FQNEAQ (reference sequence). With 7 bases clipped from V and 3 bases from J, the junction kept 3 bases outside the gene matches. CDR3 region: CASNPSGSYEQYF. The CDR3 coding sequence is TGTGCCAGCAACCCTAGCGGGAGCTACGAGCAGTACTTC.

The CDR3 nucleotides are TGTGCCAGCAGCTTAGAGGACACCAATGAGCAGTTCTTC. This encodes CASSLEDTNEQFF. The chain recombines TRBV7-3 with TRBJ2-1, with D possibly TRBD1 on 5 matching bases. Trimming removed 2 bases at V and 6 bases at J, with 8 bases between. The CDR3 is 13 amino acids. Germline-derived CDR1 and CDR2 are SGHTA and FQGTGA.

This clone appeared a few times. The V call is TRBV7-2, the J call TRBJ2-7; 7 bases fit TRBD2. With V trimmed by 3 bases and J by 1 base, 6 bases remained unmatched. The CDR3 has 15 residues. CDR1 is SGHTA, CDR2 FQGNSA, per germline. The CDR3 is CASSLRGTKSYEQYF. CDR3 DNA: TGTGCCAGCAGCTTGCGGGGGACCAAGTCCTACGAGCAGTACTTC.

The J gene is TRBJ2-1, the V gene TRBV7-7; a possible D gene is TRBD2 (6 bases). The V end was cut by 5 bases, the J end by 9 bases, with 11 bases between. Germline V gene lookup returns CDR1 SSHAT and CDR2 FNYEAQ (reference sequence). The CDR3 loop spans 12 amino acids. This CDR3 is CASSQAGGEQFF. The CDR3 region has the DNA TGTGCCAGCAGCCAGGCCGGGGGTGAGCAGTTCTTC.

V is TRBV19 and J is TRBJ2-5; 7 nucleotides align to TRBD1. This CDR3 comprises 14 residues. Germline CDR1 and CDR2: LNHDA and SQIVND (reference sequence). V dropped 3 bases and J dropped 2; count of bases not matched to a gene: 3. For the CDR3, the DNA is TGTGCCAGTAGTATCACAGGGGTACAAGAGACCCAGTACTTC. Translated, it gives CASSITGVQETQYF. Using reference TRBV19 and TRBJ2-5 for the parts outside the CDR3, the full variable domain is DGGITQSPKYLFRKEGQNVTLSCEQNLNHDAMYWYRQDPGQGLRLIYYSQIVNDFQKGDIAEGYSVSREKKESFPLTVTSAQKNPTAFYLCASSITGVQETQYFGPGTRLLVL.

The V and J genes are TRBV28 and TRBJ1-3, with no clear D. CDR3 length equals 16 residues. Trimming pared 3 bases from V and 0 bases from J, leaving 12 bases between. CDR1 MDHEN and CDR2 SYDVKM come from the germline V gene. For the CDR3, the DNA is TGTGCCAGCAGTTTCCCTGAACCGAGCTCTGGAAACACCATATATTTT. Translation gives CASSFPEPSSGNTIYF.

This chain joins TRBV4-3 and TRBJ1-1; D perhaps matches TRBD1 (6 bases). CDR1 is LGHNA and CDR2 is YSLEER in the germline V gene. V gave up 6 bases and J gave up 2 bases, with 16 bases separating them. This CDR3 is 15 amino acids long. The CDR3 DNA is TGCGCCAGCAGAAAAGGGGGGACGGGAAACACTGAAGCTTTCTTT. Protein product: CASRKGGTGNTEAFF.

Here the CDR3 reads CASSRDRVGADTQYF. The CDR3 nucleotides read TGCGCCAGCAGCCGGGACAGGGTAGGTGCAGATACGCAGTATTTT. V usage is TRBV4-1 and J usage is TRBJ2-3, with 9 bases matching TRBD1. V lost 4 bases and J lost 4; bases outside the gene matches: 6. This CDR3 is 15 amino acids long. CDR1 MGHRA and CDR2 YSYEKL come from the germline V gene.

The V and J genes are TRBV23-1 and TRBJ1-6; D is possibly TRBD1 (6 bases). TRBV23-1 is an ORF, with its function uncertain. CDR3 size: 19 residues. Trimming took off 2 bases at V and 6 bases at J, with 23 bases between the two ends. This chain's CDR3 is CASSQKLQGPLNGNSPLHF. The CDR3 region has the DNA TGCGCCAGCAGTCAAAAATTGCAGGGGCCCCTAAATGGTAATTCACCCCTCCACTTT.

The rearrangement links TRBV25-1 to TRBJ2-3; 7 bases line up with TRBD1. J was trimmed by 5 bases and V by 1 base; bases with no gene match: 3. There are 14 residues in the CDR3. Per germline, CDR1 MGHDK and CDR2 SYGVNS. The CDR3, as DNA: TGTGCCAGCAGTGAATTTACAGGGGAAGATACGCAGTATTTT. Translated, it gives CASSEFTGEDTQYF.

This sequence joins TRBV7-9 and TRBJ2-3, with 7 nucleotides matching TRBD2. Germline V gene sequence: CDR1 SEHNR, CDR2 FQNEAQ (reference sequence). J was trimmed by 7 bases and V by 5 bases; bases with no gene match: 12. The CDR3 contains 15 residues. The CDR3: CASSVASGPSYTQYF. The CDR3 DNA sequence: TGTGCCAGCAGCGTGGCTAGCGGCCCCTCGTATACGCAGTATTTT.

The genes are TRBV4-1 and TRBJ2-5, with D tentatively TRBD2 (6 bases). Germline V gene sequence: CDR1 MGHRA, CDR2 YSYEKL. The V and J ends lost 0 bases and 2 bases respectively, with 13 bases between them. The length of the CDR3 is 16 residues. The CDR3, as DNA: TGCGCCAGCAGCCAAGATAACGCGGGGAGACAAGAGACCCAGTACTTC. Translation gives CASSQDNAGRQETQYF.

This chain uses TRBV7-9 with TRBJ1-4, with no clear D. V gave up 1 base and J gave up 0 bases, with 6 bases separating them. This CDR3 comprises 15 residues. Germline values: CDR1 SEHNR, CDR2 FQNEAQ (reference sequence). CDR3: CASSLGRSTNEKLFF. The CDR3 coding sequence is TGTGCCAGCAGCTTAGGGAGGTCAACTAATGAAAAACTGTTTTTT.

The rearrangement joins TRBV28 to TRBJ1-6, with unresolved D. Per the germline V gene, CDR1 is MDHEN and CDR2 is SYDVKM. V lost 7 bases to trimming and J lost 11 bases, with 12 bases between them. The CDR3 totals 12 residues. Here the CDR3 reads CASTTSDTPLHF. CDR3 nucleotide sequence: TGTGCCAGCACCACCTCCGACACACCCCTCCACTTT. Using reference TRBV28 and TRBJ1-6 for the parts outside the CDR3, the full variable domain is DVKVTQSSRYLVKRTGEKVFLECVQDMDHENMFWYRQDPGLGLRLIYFSYDVKMKEKGDIPEGYSVSREKKERFSLILESASTNQTSMYLCASTTSDTPLHFGNGTRLTVT.

The gene calls are TRBV9 and TRBJ1-6, with D perhaps matching TRBD1 (5 bases). The CDR3 spans 14 residues. Trimming pared 3 bases from V and 7 bases from J, leaving 11 bases between. Germline V lookup: CDR1 SGDLS, CDR2 YYNGEE. Here the CDR3 reads CASSGGDLNSPLHF. The CDR3 DNA is TGTGCCAGCAGCGGAGGGGATCTCAATTCACCCCTCCACTTT.

The chain couples TRBV28 to TRBJ2-3, with unresolved D. The V gene lost 7 bases and the J gene lost 2 bases, with 13 bases spanning the gap. The CDR3 consists of 14 residues. Germline loops: CDR1 MDHEN, CDR2 SYDVKM. In DNA form, the CDR3 reads TGTGCCAGCAAGGCAGGCGGAAACACAGATACGCAGTATTTT. This codes for CASKAGGNTDTQYF. Looking up the rest from reference TRBV28 and TRBJ2-3 gives the full variable domain: DVKVTQSSRYLVKRTGEKVFLECVQDMDHENMFWYRQDPGLGLRLIYFSYDVKMKEKGDIPEGYSVSREKKERFSLILESASTNQTSMYLCASKAGGNTDTQYFGPGTRLTVL.

The V call is TRBV5-5, the J call TRBJ2-5; D might be TRBD1 (6 bases). Germline CDR1 and CDR2: SGHKS and YYEKEE (reference sequence). V lost 4 bases to trimming and J lost 5 bases, with 18 bases between them. The CDR3 length is 15 residues. The CDR3 sequence: CASSQLAGAEETQYF. The CDR3 DNA follows: TGTGCCAGCAGCCAGCTAGCAGGGGCGGAGGAGACCCAGTACTTC.